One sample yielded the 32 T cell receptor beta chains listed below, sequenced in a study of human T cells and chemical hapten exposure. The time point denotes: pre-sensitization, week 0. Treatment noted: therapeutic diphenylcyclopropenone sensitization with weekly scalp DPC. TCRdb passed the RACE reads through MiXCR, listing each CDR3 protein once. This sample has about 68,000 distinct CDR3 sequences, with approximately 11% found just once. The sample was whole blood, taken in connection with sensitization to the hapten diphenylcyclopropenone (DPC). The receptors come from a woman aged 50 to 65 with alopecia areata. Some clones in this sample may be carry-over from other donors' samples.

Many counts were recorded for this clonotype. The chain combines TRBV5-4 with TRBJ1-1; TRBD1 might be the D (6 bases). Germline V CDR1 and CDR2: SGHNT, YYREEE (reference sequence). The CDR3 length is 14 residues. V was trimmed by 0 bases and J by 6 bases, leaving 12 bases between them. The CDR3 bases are TGTGCCAGCAGCTTGGGTGAGGGGGGCTCTGAAGCTTTCTTT. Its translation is CASSLGEGGSEAFF. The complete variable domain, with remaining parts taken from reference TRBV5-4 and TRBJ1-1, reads ETGVTQSPTHLIKTRGQQVTLRCSSQSGHNTVSWYQQALGQGPQFIFQYYREEENGRGNFPPRFSGLQFPNYSSELNVNALELDDSALYLCASSLGEGGSEAFFGQGTRLTVV.

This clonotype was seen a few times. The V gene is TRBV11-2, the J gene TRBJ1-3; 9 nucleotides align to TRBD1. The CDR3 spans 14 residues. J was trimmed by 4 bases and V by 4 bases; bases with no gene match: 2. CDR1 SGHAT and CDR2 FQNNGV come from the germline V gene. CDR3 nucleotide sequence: TGTGCCAGCAGCTGGGACAGGGCAGGAAACACCATATATTTT. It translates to CASSWDRAGNTIYF.

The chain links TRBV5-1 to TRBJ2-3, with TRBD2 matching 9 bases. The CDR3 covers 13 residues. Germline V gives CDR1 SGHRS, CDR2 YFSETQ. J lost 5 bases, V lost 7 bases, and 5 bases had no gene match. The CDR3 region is CASGVAGVDTQYF. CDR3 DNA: TGCGCCAGCGGAGTAGCGGGAGTAGATACGCAGTATTTT. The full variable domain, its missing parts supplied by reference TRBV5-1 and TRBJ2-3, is KAGVTQTPRYLIKTRGQQVTLSCSPISGHRSVSWYQQTPGQGLQFLFEYFSETQRNKGNFPGRFSGRQFSNSRSEMNVSTLELGDSALYLCASGVAGVDTQYFGPGTRLTVL.

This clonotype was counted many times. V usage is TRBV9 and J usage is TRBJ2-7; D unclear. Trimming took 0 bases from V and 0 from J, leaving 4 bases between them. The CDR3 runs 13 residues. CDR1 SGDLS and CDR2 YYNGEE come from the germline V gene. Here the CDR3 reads CASSVEVSYEQYF. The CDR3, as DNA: TGTGCCAGCAGCGTAGAGGTCTCCTACGAGCAGTACTTC. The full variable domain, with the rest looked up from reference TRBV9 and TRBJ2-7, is DSGVTQTPKHLITATGQRVTLRCSPRSGDLSVYWYQQSLDQGLQFLIQYYNGEERAKGNILERFSAQQFPDLHSELNLSSLELGDSALYFCASSVEVSYEQYFGPGTRLTVT.

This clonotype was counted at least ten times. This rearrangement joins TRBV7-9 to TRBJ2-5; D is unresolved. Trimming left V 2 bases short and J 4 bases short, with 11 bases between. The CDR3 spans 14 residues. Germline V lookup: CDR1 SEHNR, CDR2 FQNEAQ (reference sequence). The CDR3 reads CASSLTVGAETQYF. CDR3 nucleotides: TGTGCCAGCAGCTTAACGGTTGGAGCAGAGACCCAGTACTTC.

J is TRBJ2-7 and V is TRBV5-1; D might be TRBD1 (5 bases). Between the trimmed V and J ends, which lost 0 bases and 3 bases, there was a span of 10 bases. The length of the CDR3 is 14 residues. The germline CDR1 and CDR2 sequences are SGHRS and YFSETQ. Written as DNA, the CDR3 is TGCGCCAGCAGCTTGGCCGTCGACAGCTACGAGCAGTACTTC. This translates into CASSLAVDSYEQYF. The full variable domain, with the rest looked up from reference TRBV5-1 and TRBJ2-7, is KAGVTQTPRYLIKTRGQQVTLSCSPISGHRSVSWYQQTPGQGLQFLFEYFSETQRNKGNFPGRFSGRQFSNSRSEMNVSTLELGDSALYLCASSLAVDSYEQYFGPGTRLTVT.

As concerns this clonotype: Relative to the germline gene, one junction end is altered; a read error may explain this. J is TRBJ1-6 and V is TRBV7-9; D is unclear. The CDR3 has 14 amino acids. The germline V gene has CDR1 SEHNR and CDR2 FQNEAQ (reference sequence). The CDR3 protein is CTSSLDTLNSPLHF. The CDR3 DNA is TGTACCAGCAGCCTCGACACCCTTAATTCACCCCTCCACTTT.

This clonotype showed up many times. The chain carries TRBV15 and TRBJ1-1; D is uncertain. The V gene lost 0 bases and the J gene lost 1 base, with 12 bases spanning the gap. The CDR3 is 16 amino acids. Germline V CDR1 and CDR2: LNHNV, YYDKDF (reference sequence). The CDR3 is CATSRDVGMGNTEAFF. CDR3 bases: TGTGCCACCAGCAGAGATGTTGGGATGGGGAACACTGAAGCTTTCTTT.

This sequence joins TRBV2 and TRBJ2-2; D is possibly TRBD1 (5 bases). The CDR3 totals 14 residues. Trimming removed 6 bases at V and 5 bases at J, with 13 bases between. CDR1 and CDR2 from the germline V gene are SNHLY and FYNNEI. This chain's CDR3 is CASRATAYTGELFF. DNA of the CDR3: TGTGCCAGCAGGGCGACAGCCTATACCGGGGAGCTGTTTTTT.

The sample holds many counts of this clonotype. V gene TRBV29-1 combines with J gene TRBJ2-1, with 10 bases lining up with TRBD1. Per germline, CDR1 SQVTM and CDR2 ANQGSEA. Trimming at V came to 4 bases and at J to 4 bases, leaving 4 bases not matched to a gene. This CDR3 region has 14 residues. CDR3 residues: CSVGSGQGYNEQFF. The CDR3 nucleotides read TGCAGCGTTGGGTCGGGACAGGGGTACAATGAGCAGTTCTTC.

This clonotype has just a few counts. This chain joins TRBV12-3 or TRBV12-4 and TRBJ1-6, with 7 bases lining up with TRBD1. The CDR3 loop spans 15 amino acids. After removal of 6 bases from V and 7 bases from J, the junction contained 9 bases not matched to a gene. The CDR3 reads CASRSRQGWNSPLHF. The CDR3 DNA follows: TGTGCCAGCAGATCAAGACAGGGCTGGAATTCACCCCTCCACTTT.

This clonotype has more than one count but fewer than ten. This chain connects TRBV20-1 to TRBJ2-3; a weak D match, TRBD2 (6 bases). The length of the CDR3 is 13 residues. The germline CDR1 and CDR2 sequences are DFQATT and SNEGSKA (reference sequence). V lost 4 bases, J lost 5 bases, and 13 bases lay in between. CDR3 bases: TGCAGTGCTAACCGGCGGGGCTTAGATACGCAGTATTTT. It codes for CSANRRGLDTQYF.

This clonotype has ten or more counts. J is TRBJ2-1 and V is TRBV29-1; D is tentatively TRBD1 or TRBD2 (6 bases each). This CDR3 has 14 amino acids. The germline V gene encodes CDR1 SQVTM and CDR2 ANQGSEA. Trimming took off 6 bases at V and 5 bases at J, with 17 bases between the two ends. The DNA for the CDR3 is TGCAGCGTGGACAAGGGGGGAGCAAACAATGAGCAGTTCTTC. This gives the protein CSVDKGGANNEQFF.

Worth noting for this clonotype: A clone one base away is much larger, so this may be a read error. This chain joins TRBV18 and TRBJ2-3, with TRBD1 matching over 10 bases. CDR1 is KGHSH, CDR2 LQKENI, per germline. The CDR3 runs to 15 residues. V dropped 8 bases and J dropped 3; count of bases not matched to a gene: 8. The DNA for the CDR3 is TGTGCCAGCACACTCGACAGGGGGCTTACAGATACGCAGTATTTT. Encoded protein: CASTLDRGLTDTQYF.

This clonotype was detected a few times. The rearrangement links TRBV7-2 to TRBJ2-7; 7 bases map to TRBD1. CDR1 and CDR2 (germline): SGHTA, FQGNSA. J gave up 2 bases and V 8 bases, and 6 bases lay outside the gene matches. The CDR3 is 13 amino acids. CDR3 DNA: TGTGCCAGCTCCGCCGGGACAGCCTACGAGCAGTACTTC. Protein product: CASSAGTAYEQYF.

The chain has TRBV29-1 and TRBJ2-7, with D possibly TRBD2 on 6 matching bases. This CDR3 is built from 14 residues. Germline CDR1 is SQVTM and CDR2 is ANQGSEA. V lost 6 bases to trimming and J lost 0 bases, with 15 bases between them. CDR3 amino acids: CSVLRDGSSYEQYF. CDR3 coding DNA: TGCAGCGTACTCCGGGACGGGAGCTCCTACGAGCAGTACTTC.

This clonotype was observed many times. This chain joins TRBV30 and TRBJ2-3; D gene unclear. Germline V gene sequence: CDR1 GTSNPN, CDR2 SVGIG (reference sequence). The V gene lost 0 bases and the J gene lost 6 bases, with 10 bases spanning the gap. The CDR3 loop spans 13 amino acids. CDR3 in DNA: TGTGCCTGGAGTGTACTGGTCCGCGATACGCAGTATTTT. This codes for CAWSVLVRDTQYF.

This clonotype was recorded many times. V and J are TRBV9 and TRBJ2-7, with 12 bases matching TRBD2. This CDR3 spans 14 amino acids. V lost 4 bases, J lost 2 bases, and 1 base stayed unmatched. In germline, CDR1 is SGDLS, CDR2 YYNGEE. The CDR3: CASSRTSGTYEQYF. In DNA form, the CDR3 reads TGTGCCAGCAGCAGGACTAGCGGGACCTACGAGCAGTACTTC.

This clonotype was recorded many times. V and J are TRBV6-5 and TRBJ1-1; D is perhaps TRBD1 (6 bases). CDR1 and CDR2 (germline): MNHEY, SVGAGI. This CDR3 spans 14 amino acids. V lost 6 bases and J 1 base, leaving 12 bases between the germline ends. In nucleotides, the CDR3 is TGTGCCAGCAGGCCGGGACAAAGGAACACTGAAGCTTTCTTT. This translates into CASRPGQRNTEAFF.

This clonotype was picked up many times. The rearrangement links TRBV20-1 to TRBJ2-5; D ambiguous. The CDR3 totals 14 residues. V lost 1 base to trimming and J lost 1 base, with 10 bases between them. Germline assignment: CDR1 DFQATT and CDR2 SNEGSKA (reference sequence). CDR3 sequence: CSARVGLSQETQYF. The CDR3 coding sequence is TGCAGTGCTAGAGTTGGGCTATCCCAAGAGACCCAGTACTTC.

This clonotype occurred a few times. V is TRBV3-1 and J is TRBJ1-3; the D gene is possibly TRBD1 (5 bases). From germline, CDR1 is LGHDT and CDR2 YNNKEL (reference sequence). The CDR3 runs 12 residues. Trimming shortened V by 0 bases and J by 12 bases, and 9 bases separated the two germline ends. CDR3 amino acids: CASSQDLGLIYF. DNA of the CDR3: TGTGCCAGCAGCCAAGACCTGGGACTCATATATTTT. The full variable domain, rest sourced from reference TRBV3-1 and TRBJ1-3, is DTAVSQTPKYLVTQMGNDKSIKCEQNLGHDTMYWYKQDSKKFLKIMFSYNNKELIINETVPNRFSPKSPDKAHLNLHINSLELGDSAVYFCASSQDLGLIYFGEGSWLTVV.

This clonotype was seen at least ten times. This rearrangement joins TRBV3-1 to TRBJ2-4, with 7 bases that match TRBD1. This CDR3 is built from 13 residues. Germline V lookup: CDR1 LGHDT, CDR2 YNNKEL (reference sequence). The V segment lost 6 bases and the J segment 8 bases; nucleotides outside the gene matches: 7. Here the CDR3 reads CASSRQGRYIQYF. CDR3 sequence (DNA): TGTGCCAGCAGTCGACAGGGCAGGTACATTCAGTACTTC.

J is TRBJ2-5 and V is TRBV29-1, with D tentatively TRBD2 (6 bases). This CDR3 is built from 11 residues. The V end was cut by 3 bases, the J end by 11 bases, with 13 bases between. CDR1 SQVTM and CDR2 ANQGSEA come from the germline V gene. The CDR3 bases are TGCAGCGTTGATGGAGGGGTCACTCAGTACTTC. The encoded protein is CSVDGGVTQYF.

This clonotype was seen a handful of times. The CDR3 sequence is CAISSGQFEAFF. Here the CDR3 DNA reads TGTGCCATCAGTTCGGGACAGTTTGAAGCTTTCTTT. J is TRBJ1-1 and V is TRBV10-3; 7 positions match TRBD1. The germline CDR1 and CDR2 sequences are ENHRY and SYGVKD. Trimming at V came to 5 bases and at J to 7 bases, leaving 4 bases not matched to a gene. The CDR3 runs 12 residues.

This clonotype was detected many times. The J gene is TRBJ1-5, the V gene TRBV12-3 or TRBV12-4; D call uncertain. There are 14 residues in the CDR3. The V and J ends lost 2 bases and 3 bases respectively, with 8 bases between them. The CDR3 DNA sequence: TGTGCCAGCAGTTTAAGTAGCTCCAATCAGCCCCAGCATTTT. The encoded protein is CASSLSSSNQPQHF.

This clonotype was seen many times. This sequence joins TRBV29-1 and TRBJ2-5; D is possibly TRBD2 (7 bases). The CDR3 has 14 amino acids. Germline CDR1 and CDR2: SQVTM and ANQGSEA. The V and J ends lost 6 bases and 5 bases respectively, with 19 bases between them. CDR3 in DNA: TGCAGCGTGGTTTATGGGGGGGCCTTTGAGACCCAGTACTTC. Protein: CSVVYGGAFETQYF.

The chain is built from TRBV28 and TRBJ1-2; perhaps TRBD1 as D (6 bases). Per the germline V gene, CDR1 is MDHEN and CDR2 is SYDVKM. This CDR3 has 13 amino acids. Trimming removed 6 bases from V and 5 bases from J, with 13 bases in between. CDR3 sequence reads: CASRIDRRYGYTF. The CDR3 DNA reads TGTGCCAGCAGGATCGACAGGAGATATGGCTACACCTTC.

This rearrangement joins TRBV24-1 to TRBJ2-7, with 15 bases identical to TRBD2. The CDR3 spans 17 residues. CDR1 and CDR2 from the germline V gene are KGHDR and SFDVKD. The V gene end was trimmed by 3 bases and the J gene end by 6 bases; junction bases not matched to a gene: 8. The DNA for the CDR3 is TGTGCCACCAGTGATCGGGGACTAGCGGGAGGCCGGGTCGAGCAGTACTTC. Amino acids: CATSDRGLAGGRVEQYF.

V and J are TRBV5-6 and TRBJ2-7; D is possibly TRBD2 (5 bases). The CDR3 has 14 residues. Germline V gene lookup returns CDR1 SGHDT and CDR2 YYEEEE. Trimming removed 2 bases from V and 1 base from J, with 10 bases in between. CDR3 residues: CASSLYGVSYEQYF. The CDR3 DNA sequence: TGTGCCAGCAGCTTATACGGGGTTTCCTACGAGCAGTACTTC.

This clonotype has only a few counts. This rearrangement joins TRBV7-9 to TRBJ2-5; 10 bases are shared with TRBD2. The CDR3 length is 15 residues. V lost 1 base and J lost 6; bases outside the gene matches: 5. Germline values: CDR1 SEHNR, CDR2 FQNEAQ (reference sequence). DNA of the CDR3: TGTGCCAGCAGCTTAGGAACTAGCGGGATAAAGACCCAGTACTTC. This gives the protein CASSLGTSGIKTQYF.

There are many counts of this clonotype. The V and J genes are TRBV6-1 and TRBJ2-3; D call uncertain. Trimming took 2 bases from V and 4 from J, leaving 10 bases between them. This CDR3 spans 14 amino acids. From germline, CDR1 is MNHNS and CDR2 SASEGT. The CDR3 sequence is CASSELRIADTQYF. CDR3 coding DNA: TGTGCCAGCAGTGAACTGCGCATAGCAGATACGCAGTATTTT.

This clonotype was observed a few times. In nucleotides, the CDR3 is TGCGCCAGCAGCCAAACTCTATACAACTTTAACTATGGCTACACCTTC. Residues: CASSQTLYNFNYGYTF. V usage is TRBV5-1 and J usage is TRBJ1-2; D is unclear. CDR1 is SGHRS and CDR2 is YFSETQ in the germline V gene. V lost 4 bases to trimming and J lost 1 base, with 17 bases between them. The CDR3 is 16 residues long.